This T cell receptor beta chain was sequenced during a study of blood T cell repertoires in COVID-19. This clone was detected a few times. As processed by the authors: Counts of nucleated cells, estimated from reference gene primer amplification, were obtained. Data came from immunoSEQ multiplex PCR; TCRdb stores just in-frame clones and leaves some out. For V, J and clone size, that table is used; D and trimming come from the DNA. The sample shows 150,000 to 200,000 clones, 70% to 90% of them seen only once. The CDR3 spans 12 residues. This clonotype originated in a man in his fifties or sixties with acute or convalescent COVID-19. Sequences were obtained from peripheral blood. The J gene is TRBJ2-1, the V gene TRBV21-1; the table's D call, TRBD1, was not checked against the DNA. TRBV21-1 is designated a pseudogene. The CDR3 region has the DNA TGTGCCAGCAGCACACAGGGGAACGAGCAGTTCTTC. Its protein is CASSTQGNEQFF.